This record covers a single TCR beta chain. No antigen is known for it. No much larger clone exists at a distance of one base, and base qualities are not known. The sample is drawn from a study of tumor and adjacent non-tumor tissue in lung cancer (dated by TCRdb to the late 2010s). Turning to the overall study: By cancer type, the cohort comprised some twelve adenocarcinoma patients, a couple of squamous cell carcinoma patients and 1 small cell lung cancer patient. Sequencing produced about 130,000,000 productive TCRbeta reads in total, an average of approximately 4.5 million reads per sample. The study compared bulk TCRbeta repertoires between lung tumor tissue and matched distant non-tumor lung tissue from 15 lung cancer patients. TCRbeta CDR3 sequencing was performed on around 30 paired specimens, with one tumor sample and one normal lung sample collected per patient. Among the approximately 15 patients, ages ranged from about 31 to 76 years, roughly ten were men and 5 were women, and disease was TNM stage I to III. General study outcomes and caveats: A significantly larger cumulative share of the repertoire was made up by the top 100 clones in normal lung than in tumor tissue. Because peripheral blood was not sequenced, blood TCRbeta repertoires in the lung cancer patients of the study were not examined. Tumor tissue showed significantly greater TCR diversity (inverse Simpson) than normal lung tissue (431.37 vs 166.20, P = 0.0075, Mann-Whitney U test). TCR diversity was significantly higher in younger patients, and greater tumor TCR diversity was associated with shorter overall survival and shorter disease-free survival. Only 15 or so patients were included in the cohort, and the need for larger samples and more detailed clinical data was noted by the authors. Neither the sequencing platform nor unique molecular identifiers are named or mentioned anywhere in the methods.

Bulk unsorted tissue served as the source for RNA extraction, and RNA quality was assessed using a NanoDrop ND-1000 and an Agilent 2100. Donors were newly diagnosed lung cancer patients admitted for thoracic surgery in China between August and November 2014, without prior chemotherapy. Patients who had received previous radiotherapy or chemotherapy, or who had another concurrent cancer, were excluded from the study. Pieces of surgical tissue measuring roughly 1-2.2 cm3 were kept in RNAlater solution and held at -80 degrees C until needed. The CDR3 has 16 amino acids, counting the end cysteine and phenylalanine. The retained sequence is limited to the CDR3, 48 bases, with the frame set at the first base. V is shortened by 1 base, J by 9 bases, and the region joining them spans 19 bases. Looking up the germline V gene (reference sequence) yields CDR1 SGHAT and CDR2 FQDESV. The library came from multiplex PCR. The sequencer was an Illumina HiSeq 2500. Following protocols modified from ARM-PCR, the researchers constructed TCRbeta libraries through three rounds of nested PCR with primers (Table S4). Before sequencing, PCR products in the 200-500 bp range were cut out of the gel and cleaned up using the QIAquick gel extraction kit. Regarding the original processing steps: Reads were cleaned with Trimmomatic, merged with FLASH into complete CDR3 sequences, and assigned to V(D)J germline segments with MiTCR. VDJtools was used to compute clonal diversity as the inverse Simpson's index. A read counted as productive if the sequence was in-frame and lacked a premature stop codon. TCRdb reprocessing: public reads trimmed at Q25 with fastp, clones called with MiXCR, in-frame beta chains kept. Every CDR3 protein is listed once, alongside the most common genes and DNA of its rows. In this record, the V and J calls reflect TCRdb's handling and not the investigators' own analysis. Present in this sample are 85,000 to 100,000 distinct CDR3 sequences, around 64% of which were seen just once. Together, the top ten hold around 16% of the sample.

The rearranged segments are TRBV11-1 and TRBJ2-1; TRBD1 is a weak D gene call, 6 bases matching. The origin of this receptor is a man aged 55 to 70 with non-small cell lung cancer. Material: lung tumor tissue. The CDR3 here reads CASSLDGFRGAGEQFF. The sequenced DNA: TGTGCCAGCAGCTTAGATGGGTTCAGGGGTGCGGGTGAGCAGTTCTTC.